This T cell receptor (beta chain) was sequenced for a study of blood T cell repertoires in COVID-19. Overall study: Italy, Spain and the United States were the sources of the convalescent and acute COVID-19 samples. From T cells, B-cell-depleted T cells, or PBMCs came the material, which was cDNA or gDNA.

This clone was counted once. The germline V gene encodes CDR1 LNHNV and CDR2 YYDKDF (reference sequence). The V gene lost 0 bases and the J gene lost 2 bases, with 10 bases spanning the gap. This CDR3 has 16 amino acids. Under the authors' procedure: It was from reference gene primer amplification that nucleated cell counts were estimated. Generated by immunoSEQ multiplex PCR, the TCRdb table keeps only in-frame clones and is missing some. V and J calls and clone size are copied from that table; D and trimming were computed from the DNA. The repertoire holds 100,000 to 150,000 clones, with about 81% as singletons.

The specimen sequenced was peripheral blood. The receptor was derived from a woman older than 75 with acute or convalescent COVID-19. The gene calls are TRBV15 and TRBJ2-2, with a weak D call TRBD2 (6 bases). CDR3 bases: TGTGCCACCAGCAGAGAATACGGGAGCAACACCGGGGAGCTGTTTTTT. Translation gives CATSREYGSNTGELFF.